The text below deals with one T cell receptor (beta chain). Measured with immunoSEQ multiplex PCR; TCRdb has only the in-frame clones, and not every one. This sample has approximately 1.9 million clones, with 93% found just once. The sample belongs to a study of shared clonotypes between healthy human individuals. Naive CD8 cells lacked CD45RO, underwent positive selection for CCR7 and left out terminally differentiated effector memory CD45RA+ cells. Germline-derived CDR1 and CDR2 are SGHDN and FVKESK. The germline V and J ends were trimmed by 0 bases and 2 bases, with 10 bases remaining between them. The CDR3 loop spans 15 amino acids.

The rearrangement links TRBV14 to TRBJ1-1; D remains unclear. Sequences were obtained from naive CD8+ T cells from PBMCs. The sequence was collected from a man aged 18 to 29 in good health. Some clones in this sample may be carry-over from other donors' samples. Here the CDR3 DNA reads TGTGCCAGCAGCCAAGACCAGGCCTTCAACACTGAAGCTTTCTTT. Its translation is CASSQDQAFNTEAFF.